This T cell receptor (beta chain) was retrieved from a study of beta chain features in type 1 diabetes. CDR3 size: 14 residues. V gave up 0 bases and J gave up 6 bases, with 9 bases separating them. Germline lookup yields CDR1 MNHEY and CDR2 SVGAGI. The investigators reverse transcribed all of the isolated RNA, so they sequenced expressed TCRB transcripts. Only in-frame clones appear in the TCRdb table, and some are missing; sequencing was by immunoSEQ multiplex PCR. The data show some 900,000 clones, with 17% seen just once and around 0.02% held by the top ten. Sample: naive CD4+ T cells from blood. This TCR derives from a woman aged 18-30 years in good health. The chain combines TRBV6-5 with TRBJ2-1; no firm D call. The CDR3 protein is CASSYSPERNEQFF. CDR3 DNA: TGTGCCAGCAGTTACTCTCCAGAACGCAATGAGCAGTTCTTC.